This T cell receptor beta chain was sequenced during a study of shared clonotypes between healthy human individuals. Sorted subsets were amplified in replicate PCRs using approximately 0.2 ug DNA, 32,000 or so T cell genomes. The table came from immunoSEQ multiplex PCR; TCRdb's copy has only in-frame clones and leaves some out. Here the sample spans millions of clones, over 90% being singletons. The CDR3 runs to 15 residues. V lost 6 bases and J 4 bases, leaving 15 bases between the germline ends. Germline V CDR1 and CDR2: MDHEN, SYDVKM. A split of CD4+ cells into CD45RA+ naive and CD45RA-negative memory subsets was performed.

The sequencing sample was made of naive CD4+ T cells from PBMCs. Indicated subset: CD45RA+ positively selected. V is TRBV28 and J is TRBJ1-4; D is ambiguous. This TCR came from a man between 18 and 35 years old in good health. Some clones in this sample may be carry-over from other donors' samples. This CDR3 reads CASSLRGPINEKLFF. The CDR3 DNA follows: TGTGCCAGCAGCCTAAGAGGGCCCATTAATGAAAAACTGTTTTTT.